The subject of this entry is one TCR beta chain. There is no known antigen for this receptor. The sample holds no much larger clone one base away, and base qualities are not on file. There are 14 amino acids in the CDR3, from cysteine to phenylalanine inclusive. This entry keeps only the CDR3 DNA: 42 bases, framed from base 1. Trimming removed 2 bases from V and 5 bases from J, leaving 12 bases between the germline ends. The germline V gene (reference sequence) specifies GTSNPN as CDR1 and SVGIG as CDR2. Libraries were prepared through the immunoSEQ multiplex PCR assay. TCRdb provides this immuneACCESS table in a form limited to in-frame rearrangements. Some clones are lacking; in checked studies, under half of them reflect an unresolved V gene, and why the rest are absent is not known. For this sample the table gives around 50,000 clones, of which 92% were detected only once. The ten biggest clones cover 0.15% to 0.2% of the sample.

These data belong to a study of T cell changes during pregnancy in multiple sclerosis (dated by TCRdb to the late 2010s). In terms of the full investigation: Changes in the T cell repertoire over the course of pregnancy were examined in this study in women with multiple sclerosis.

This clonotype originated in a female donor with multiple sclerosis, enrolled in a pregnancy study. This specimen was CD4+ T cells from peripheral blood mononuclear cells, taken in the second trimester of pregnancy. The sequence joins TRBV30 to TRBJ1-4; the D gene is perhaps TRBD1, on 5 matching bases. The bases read TGTGCCTGGAGTAGGGGCAGGTTAAATGAAAAACTGTTTTTT. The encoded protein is CAWSRGRLNEKLFF. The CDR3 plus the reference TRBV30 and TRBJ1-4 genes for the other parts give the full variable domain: SQTIHQWPATLVQPVGSPLSLECTVEGTSNPNLYWYRQAAGRGLQLLFYSVGIGQISSEVPQNLSASRPQDRQFILSSKKLLLSDSGFYLCAWSRGRLNEKLFFGSGTQLSVL.